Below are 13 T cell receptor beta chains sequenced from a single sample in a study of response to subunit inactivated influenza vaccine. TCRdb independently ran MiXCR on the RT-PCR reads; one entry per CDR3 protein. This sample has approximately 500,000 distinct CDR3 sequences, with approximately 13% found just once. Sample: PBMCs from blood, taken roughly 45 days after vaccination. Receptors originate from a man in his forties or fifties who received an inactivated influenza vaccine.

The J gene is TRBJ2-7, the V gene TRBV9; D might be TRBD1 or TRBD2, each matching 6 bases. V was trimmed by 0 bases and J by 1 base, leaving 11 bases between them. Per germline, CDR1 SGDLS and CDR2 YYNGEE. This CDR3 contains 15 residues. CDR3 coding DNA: TGTGCCAGCAGCGTAGAGTTAGGGGGGTCCTACGAGCAGTACTTC. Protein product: CASSVELGGSYEQYF. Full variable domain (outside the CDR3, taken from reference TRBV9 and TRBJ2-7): DSGVTQTPKHLITATGQRVTLRCSPRSGDLSVYWYQQSLDQGLQFLIQYYNGEERAKGNILERFSAQQFPDLHSELNLSSLELGDSALYFCASSVELGGSYEQYFGPGTRLTVT.

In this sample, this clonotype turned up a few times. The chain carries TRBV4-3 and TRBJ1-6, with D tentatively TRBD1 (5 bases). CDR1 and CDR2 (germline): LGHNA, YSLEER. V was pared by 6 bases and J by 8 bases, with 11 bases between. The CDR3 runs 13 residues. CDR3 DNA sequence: TGCGCCAGCAGGCCCTTAGGGGATTCACCCCTCCACTTT. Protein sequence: CASRPLGDSPLHF.

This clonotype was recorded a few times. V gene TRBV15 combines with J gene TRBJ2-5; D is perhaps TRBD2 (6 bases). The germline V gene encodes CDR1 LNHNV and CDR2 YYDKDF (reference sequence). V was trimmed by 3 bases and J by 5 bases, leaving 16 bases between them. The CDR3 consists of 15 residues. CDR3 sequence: CATSSLQGGEETQYF. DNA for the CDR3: TGTGCCACCAGCAGTCTCCAGGGAGGCGAGGAGACCCAGTACTTC.

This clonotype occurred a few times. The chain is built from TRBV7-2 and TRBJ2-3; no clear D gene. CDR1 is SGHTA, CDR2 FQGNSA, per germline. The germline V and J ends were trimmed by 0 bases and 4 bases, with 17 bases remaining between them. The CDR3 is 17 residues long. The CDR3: CASSLAGRTAGADTQYF. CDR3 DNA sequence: TGTGCCAGCAGCTTAGCGGGTCGGACGGCTGGGGCAGATACGCAGTATTTT.

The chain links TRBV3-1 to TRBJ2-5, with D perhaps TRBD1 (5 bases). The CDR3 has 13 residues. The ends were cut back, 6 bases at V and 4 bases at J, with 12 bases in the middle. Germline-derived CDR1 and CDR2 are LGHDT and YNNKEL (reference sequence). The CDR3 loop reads CASSDRSAETQYF. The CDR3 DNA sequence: TGTGCCAGCAGTGACAGATCCGCAGAGACCCAGTACTTC.

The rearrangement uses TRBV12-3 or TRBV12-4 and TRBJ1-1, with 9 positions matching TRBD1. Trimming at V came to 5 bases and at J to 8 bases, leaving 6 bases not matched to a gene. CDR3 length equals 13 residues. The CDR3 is CASSTRGQGEAFF. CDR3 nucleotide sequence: TGTGCCAGCAGTACGCGGGGACAGGGAGAAGCTTTCTTT.

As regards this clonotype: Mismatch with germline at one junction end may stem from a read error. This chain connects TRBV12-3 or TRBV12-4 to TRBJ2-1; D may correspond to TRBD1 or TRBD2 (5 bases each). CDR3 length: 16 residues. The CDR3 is CASNLEGRHSYNEQFF. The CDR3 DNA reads TGTGCCAGCAATTTAGAGGGGCGCCACTCCTACAATGAGCAGTTCTTC.

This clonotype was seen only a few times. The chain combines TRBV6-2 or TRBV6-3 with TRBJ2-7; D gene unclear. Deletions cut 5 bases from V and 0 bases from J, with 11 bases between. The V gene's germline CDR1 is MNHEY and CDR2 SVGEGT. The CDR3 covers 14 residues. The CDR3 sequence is CASSPIAASYEQYF. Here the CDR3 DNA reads TGTGCCAGCAGTCCCATAGCCGCCTCCTACGAGCAGTACTTC.

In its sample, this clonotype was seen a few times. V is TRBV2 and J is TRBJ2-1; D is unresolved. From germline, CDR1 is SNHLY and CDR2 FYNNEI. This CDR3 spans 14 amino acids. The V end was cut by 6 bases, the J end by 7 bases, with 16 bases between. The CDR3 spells CASSGPPDKNEQFF. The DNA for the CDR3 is TGTGCCAGCAGCGGACCACCTGATAAGAATGAGCAGTTCTTC.

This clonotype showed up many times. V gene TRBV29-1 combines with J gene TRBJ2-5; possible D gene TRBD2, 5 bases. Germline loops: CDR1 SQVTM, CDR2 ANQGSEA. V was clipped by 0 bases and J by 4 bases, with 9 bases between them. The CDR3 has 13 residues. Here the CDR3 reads CSVEEVGRETQYF. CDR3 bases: TGCAGCGTTGAAGAAGTAGGGAGAGAGACCCAGTACTTC.

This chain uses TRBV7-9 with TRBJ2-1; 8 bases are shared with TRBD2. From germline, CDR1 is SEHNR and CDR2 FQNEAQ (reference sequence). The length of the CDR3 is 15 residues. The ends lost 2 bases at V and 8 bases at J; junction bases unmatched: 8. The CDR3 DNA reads TGTGCCAGCAGCTTACCCAGCGGGAGTAGAGATGAGCAGTTCTTC. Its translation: CASSLPSGSRDEQFF.

CDR3 in DNA: TGTGCCAGCAGCTTAGAGCGATCGGCGACCGTGAATGAGCAGTTCTTC. Encoded protein: CASSLERSATVNEQFF. The gene calls are TRBV7-9 and TRBJ2-1; D unclear. Germline CDR1 reads SEHNR; CDR2 reads FQNEAQ (reference sequence). V dropped 1 base and J dropped 7 bases, with 17 bases sitting between them. The CDR3 has 16 residues.

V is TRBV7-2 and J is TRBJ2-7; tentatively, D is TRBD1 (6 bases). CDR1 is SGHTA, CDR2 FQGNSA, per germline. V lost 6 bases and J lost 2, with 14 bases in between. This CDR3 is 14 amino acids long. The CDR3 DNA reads TGTGCCAGCAGTCCTGACAGGTTCCCCTACGAGCAGTACTTC. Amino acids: CASSPDRFPYEQYF.